These T cell receptor beta chains were read from a single sample in a study of T-cell reconstitution after alpha-beta-depleted transplantation in children. TCRdb reprocessed the PCR reads via MiXCR and lists one record per CDR3 protein. The sample yields 530,000 or so distinct CDR3 sequences, 25% to 30% seen once. The sequencing used PBMCs, collected before TCRalphabeta/CD19-depleted stem cell transplant. These receptor sequences come from a boy in the first two years of life with Wiskott-Aldrich syndrome, due to receive a stem cell transplant. Both conserved end residues are part of each CDR3. Fields, in order: D gene, V gene, clone size, CDR3 length, J gene, CDR3 protein, CDR3 DNA. A D gene is named only where the DNA matches it firmly. Expanded clones get a size class; other rows say once, few or many, or leave the size out.

-	TRBV20-1	few	12	TRBJ1-1	CSASTVNTEAFF	TGCAGTGCTTCGACAGTGAACACTGAAGCTTTCTTT
-	TRBV27	-	16	TRBJ1-3	CASSLTGTTTGNTIYF	TGTGCCAGCAGTTTAACAGGGACCACCACTGGAAACACCATATATTTT
-	TRBV11-2	-	12	TRBJ2-1	CASSARGHEQFF	TGTGCCAGCAGCGCCCGTGGCCATGAGCAGTTCTTC
TRBD2	TRBV7-2	-	16	TRBJ2-3	CASSPRLAKSTDTQYF	TGTGCCAGCAGCCCCCGACTAGCGAAAAGCACAGATACGCAGTATTTT
TRBD2	TRBV4-1	-	17	TRBJ2-1	CASSQVGGARSYNEQFF	TGCGCCAGCAGCCAAGTCGGGGGGGCTAGGTCCTACAATGAGCAGTTCTTC
-	TRBV5-1	-	14	TRBJ2-1	CASRRSGDNNEQFF	TGCGCCAGCAGGAGGTCGGGAGATAACAATGAGCAGTTCTTC
TRBD1	TRBV6-1	few	13	TRBJ2-1	CASSEGTGVQQFF	TGTGCCAGCAGTGAAGGGACAGGGGTCCAGCAGTTCTTC
-	TRBV28	-	15	TRBJ2-2	CASSARRGYTGELFF	TGTGCCAGCAGTGCAAGGAGGGGGTACACCGGGGAGCTGTTTTTT
-	TRBV12-3/TRBV12-4	-	13	TRBJ2-1	CASKRSGGHEQFF	TGTGCCAGCAAAAGGAGCGGCGGCCATGAGCAGTTCTTC
TRBD1	TRBV12-3/TRBV12-4	few	14	TRBJ1-5	CASAPNRGNEPQHF	TGTGCCAGCGCTCCGAACAGGGGTAATGAGCCCCAGCATTTT
-	TRBV28	few	13	TRBJ2-1	CASSLVRTLEQFF	TGTGCCAGCAGTCTGGTGAGAACGCTTGAGCAGTTCTTC
TRBD2	TRBV5-1	few	13	TRBJ2-1	CASSATSGRKQFF	TGCGCCAGCAGCGCGACTAGCGGGAGAAAGCAGTTCTTC
TRBD1	TRBV7-3	few	17	TRBJ1-1	CASSLGTGGRMNTEAFF	TGTGCCAGCAGCTTAGGGACAGGGGGACGCATGAACACTGAAGCTTTCTTT
TRBD2	TRBV29-1	few	14	TRBJ2-2	CSVLTSGSTGELFF	TGCAGCGTTTTGACTAGCGGGAGTACCGGGGAGCTGTTTTTT
-	TRBV21-1	few	13	TRBJ1-6	CASSKLGDSPLHF	TGTGCCAGCAGCAAATTGGGAGATTCACCCCTCCACTTT
-	TRBV5-6	-	16	TRBJ2-1	CASSRITGNPYNEQFF	TGTGCCAGCAGCCGAATTACAGGGAATCCGTACAATGAGCAGTTCTTC
-	TRBV24-1	few	16	TRBJ2-2	CATSDLQGTNTGELFF	TGTGCCACCAGTGATTTGCAGGGGACGAACACCGGGGAGCTGTTTTTT
TRBD1	TRBV9	few	18	TRBJ2-6	CASSVAGTGASGANVLTF	TGTGCCAGCAGCGTAGCCGGGACAGGAGCCTCTGGGGCCAACGTCCTGACTTTC
TRBD1	TRBV5-1	-	16	TRBJ2-7	CASSATRGQGPYEQYF	TGCGCCAGCAGCGCTACCCGTGGACAGGGCCCATACGAGCAGTACTTC
TRBD1	TRBV29-1	few	13	TRBJ1-2	CSTGTGGDYGYTF	TGCAGCACCGGGACAGGGGGCGACTATGGCTACACCTTC
-	TRBV29-1	-	14	TRBJ1-2	CSSGQVGGNYGYTF	TGCAGCTCCGGGCAGGTGGGGGGCAACTATGGCTACACCTTC
TRBD2	TRBV7-3	-	15	TRBJ2-3	CASSFGGSGRDTQYF	TGTGCCAGCAGCTTTGGCGGGAGTGGTAGAGATACGCAGTATTTT
TRBD1	TRBV12-3/TRBV12-4	few	13	TRBJ1-2	CASRPGTGSGYTF	TGTGCCAGCAGGCCCGGGACAGGGTCTGGCTACACCTTC
TRBD1	TRBV18	few	15	TRBJ1-6	CASSPSGTGISPLHF	TGTGCCAGCTCACCGTCCGGGACAGGAATTTCACCCCTCCACTTT
-	TRBV12-3/TRBV12-4	-	13	TRBJ2-7	CASRRRFSYEQYF	TGTGCCAGCAGACGACGATTCTCCTACGAGCAGTACTTC
TRBD1	TRBV12-3/TRBV12-4	-	15	TRBJ1-2	CASSSQPTGSIGYTF	TGTGCCAGCAGTTCACAACCGACAGGGTCTATTGGCTACACCTTC
TRBD1	TRBV19	-	15	TRBJ2-1	CASSSTGTGYNEQFF	TGTGCCAGTAGTAGTACCGGGACAGGTTACAATGAGCAGTTCTTC
TRBD2	TRBV30	few	16	TRBJ2-1	CAWRGPSGSSYNEQFF	TGTGCCTGGAGGGGACCCAGCGGGAGCTCCTACAATGAGCAGTTCTTC
-	TRBV30	once	12	TRBJ2-5	CAWSTSGETQYF	TGTGCCTGGTCCACTAGTGGCGAGACCCAGTACTTC
TRBD2	TRBV27	-	15	TRBJ2-1	CASSSPRDYFNEQFF	TGTGCCAGCAGTTCTCCCCGGGACTATTTCAATGAGCAGTTCTTC
TRBD2	TRBV5-1	-	13	TRBJ2-7	CASGGTSGSEQYF	TGCGCCAGCGGAGGGACTAGCGGGTCAGAGCAGTACTTC
-	TRBV5-5	-	16	TRBJ2-1	CASSWGTGPPWGEQFF	TGTGCCAGCAGCTGGGGGACGGGACCGCCCTGGGGGGAGCAGTTCTTC
TRBD2	TRBV2	-	15	TRBJ2-3	CASGSGGTSGPPEDF	TGTGCCAGCGGATCCGGTGGGACTAGCGGTCCCCCGGAGGATTTT
TRBD2	TRBV27	few	14	TRBJ2-7	CASSPAGGINEQYF	TGTGCCAGCAGTCCAGCGGGGGGGATCAACGAGCAGTACTTC